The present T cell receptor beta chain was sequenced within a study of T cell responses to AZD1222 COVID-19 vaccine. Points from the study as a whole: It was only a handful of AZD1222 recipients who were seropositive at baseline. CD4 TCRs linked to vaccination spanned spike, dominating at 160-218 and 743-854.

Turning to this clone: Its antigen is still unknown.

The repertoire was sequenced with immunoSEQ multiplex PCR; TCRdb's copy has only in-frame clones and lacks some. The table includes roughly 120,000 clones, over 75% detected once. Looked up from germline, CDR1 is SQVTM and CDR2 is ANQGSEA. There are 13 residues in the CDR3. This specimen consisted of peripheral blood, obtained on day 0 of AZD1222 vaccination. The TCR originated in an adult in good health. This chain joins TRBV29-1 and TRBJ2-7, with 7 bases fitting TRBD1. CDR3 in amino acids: CTDRDSSSYEQYF. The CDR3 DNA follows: TGCACCGACAGGGATTCATCCTCCTACGAGCAGTACTTC.